A single sample is the source of the 4 T cell receptor beta chains below, sequenced in a study of blood T cell repertoires in COVID-19. Profiling relied on immunoSEQ multiplex PCR, and the TCRdb table lists in-frame clones only, not all of them. The top ten hold under 2% of the sample, which has hundreds of thousands of clones, roughly 86% seen once. Sequencing was done on a sample of peripheral blood. These receptors were collected from a woman aged 55 to 70 who had recovered from COVID-19.

This clone was counted a few times. The sample has other DNA sequences that encode this CDR3 too. This chain uses TRBV11-2 with TRBJ1-1, with D unresolved. The CDR3 is 13 amino acids. With 0 bases removed from V and 1 base from J, the gap between germline ends came to 3 bases. The germline V gene encodes CDR1 SGHAT and CDR2 FQNNGV. CDR3 residues: CASSLDRNTEAFF. CDR3 coding DNA: TGTGCCAGCAGCTTAGACAGGAACACTGAAGCTTTCTTT.

The V gene is TRBV25-1, the J gene TRBJ1-3; D remains ambiguous. CDR1 is MGHDK and CDR2 is SYGVNS in the germline V gene. V lost 4 bases to trimming and J lost 1 base, with 8 bases between them. The CDR3 totals 14 residues. The CDR3 DNA follows: TGTGCCAGCAGTGCTCCCTTGTCTGGAAACACCATATATTTT. Protein sequence: CASSAPLSGNTIYF.

This rearrangement joins TRBV29-1 to TRBJ1-4, with 9 positions matching TRBD1. CDR1 is SQVTM, CDR2 ANQGSEA, per germline. This CDR3 comprises 13 residues. CDR3 bases: TGCACCTACAGTGGGACAGGGAGTGAAAAACTGTTTTTT. Translated, it gives CTYSGTGSEKLFF.

The chain carries TRBV6-5 and TRBJ1-2; D uncertain. Germline values: CDR1 MNHEY, CDR2 SVGAGI. The V end was cut by 6 bases, the J end by 4 bases, with 18 bases between. CDR3 length: 15 amino acids. The CDR3 nucleotides read TGTGCCAGCAGCCAACAGCTTCCAGACCTCTATGGCTACACCTTC. Amino acid sequence: CASSQQLPDLYGYTF.